A selection of T cell receptor beta chains follows, all from one sample in a study of blood T cell repertoires in COVID-19. Generated by immunoSEQ multiplex PCR, the TCRdb table keeps only in-frame clones and is missing some. Counted here are 250,000 to 300,000 clones, 86% occurring once; the ten biggest clones make up approximately 12%. Sequences were obtained from peripheral blood. The receptors were gathered from a woman aged 30 to 39 with COVID-19, enrolled during active disease. The CDR3 runs from the conserved cysteine through the conserved F or W. D genes are given only for firm matches. Not all rows give a size; the values are once, few, many and, for expanded clones, a class.

>NA|TRBD1|TRBJ1-4|TRBV6-6
TGTGCCAGCAGTTCCCTACCGGGACAGTGGTCTGAAAAACTGTTTTTT
CASSSLPGQWSEKLFF
>NA|NA|TRBJ2-1|TRBV2
TGTGCCACCGGGTCCTCGCCCGAGCAGTTCTTC
CATGSSPEQFF
>NA|NA|TRBJ1-2|TRBV29-1
TGCAGCGTTGTACAGGGTGATGGCTACACCTTC
CSVVQGDGYTF
>NA|TRBD1|TRBJ1-2|TRBV6-5
TGTGCCAGCAGAACACAGGGGACCTTTGGGTATGGCTACACCTTC
CASRTQGTFGYGYTF
>NA|NA|TRBJ2-2|TRBV12-3/TRBV12-4
TGTGCCAGCAGTTTGGGGCTGGGTGGGGAGCTGTTTTTT
CASSLGLGGELFF
>NA|NA|TRBJ1-1|TRBV3-1/TRBV3-2
TGTGCCAGCAGACAACAGACGGACACCACTGAAGCTTTCTTT
CASRQQTDTTEAFF
>once|TRBD1|TRBJ1-2|TRBV6-5
TGTGCCAGCAGCCCGGACAGGTTTAGATATGGCTACACCTTC
CASSPDRFRYGYTF
>NA|TRBD1|TRBJ2-1|TRBV27
TGTGCCAGCAGTACTACCGGGACAGGGTACAATGAGCAGTTCTTC
CASSTTGTGYNEQFF
>few|NA|TRBJ2-5|TRBV7-8
TGTGCCAGCACCTTTGCAGGGGTAGAGACCCAGTACTTC
CASTFAGVETQYF
>NA|TRBD1|TRBJ1-4|TRBV7-9
TGTGCCAGCTCTCGGGACAGCCTTAATGAAAAACTGTTTTTT
CASSRDSLNEKLFF
>NA|NA|TRBJ2-3|TRBV4-2
TGTGCCAGCAGCCAAGATCTGGATACGCAGTATTTT
CASSQDLDTQYF
>NA|NA|TRBJ2-1|TRBV7-9
TGTGCCAGCAGCTCCCGGGACACCTCCTACAATGAGCAGTTCTTC
CASSSRDTSYNEQFF
>NA|NA|TRBJ2-7|TRBV7-4
TGTGCCAGCAGCACCCCGTCGGGGTCCGAGCAGTACTTC
CASSTPSGSEQYF
>NA|NA|TRBJ2-7|TRBV11-2
TGTGCCAGCAGCTTAGGGCGGGGACTCTCCTACGAGCAGTACTTC
CASSLGRGLSYEQYF
>NA|NA|TRBJ2-7|TRBV18
TGTGCCAGCTCAACCACGGGGGGCGTCTACGAGCAGTACTTC
CASSTTGGVYEQYF
>once|NA|TRBJ2-1|TRBV9
TGTGCCAGCAGCGCCGCCGAGGTAGGGGCAAATGAGCAGTTCTTC
CASSAAEVGANEQFF
>NA|TRBD1|TRBJ1-4|TRBV5-1
TGCGCCAGCAGCTTATACAGGGGGCTGACTGAAAAACTGTTTTTT
CASSLYRGLTEKLFF
>NA|NA|TRBJ2-3|TRBV2
TGTGCCAGCGGAGCGGCGGATACGCAGTATTTT
CASGAADTQYF
>NA|NA|TRBJ2-1|TRBV18
TGTGCCAGCTCACCACCTAGCTCCTCCTACAATGAGCAGTTCTTC
CASSPPSSSYNEQFF
>few|NA|TRBJ2-4|TRBV2
TGTGCCAGCAGACAGGTCGGGGCCAAAAACATTCAGTACTTC
CASRQVGAKNIQYF
>NA|TRBD2|TRBJ2-1|TRBV5-1
TGCGCCAGCAGCTCTCGGACTAGCGGACAGAATGAGCAGTTCTTC
CASSSRTSGQNEQFF
>NA|TRBD1|TRBJ1-1|TRBV27
TGTGCCAGCAGGCCACAGGGGTCGAACACTGAAGCTTTCTTT
CASRPQGSNTEAFF